These 30 T cell receptor beta chains came from one sample sequenced in a study of glioma-infiltrating T cells. TCR alpha and beta CDR3 regions were amplified from RNA using iRepertoire nested multiplex PCR. TCRdb re-derived calls from the multiplex PCR reads in MiXCR, one entry per CDR3 protein. The sample gives tens of thousands of distinct CDR3 sequences, about 23% of which show up once; approximately 6.7% is in the top ten. Sequencing was performed on glioma tissue, nonneoplastic brain tissue, or PBMCs (not recorded which). Receptors originate from a human donor with low-grade glioma or glioblastoma, undergoing nonglioma brain surgery, or in good health (not recorded which).

Comment on this clonotype: This may be a read error: a much more frequent sequence differs by one nucleotide. The chain links TRBV5-1 to TRBJ2-3, with TRBD2 matching over 11 bases. V was pared by 6 bases and J by 3 bases, with 6 bases of the junction left unmatched. The germline gives CDR1 SGHRS, CDR2 YFSETQ. The CDR3 totals 15 residues. Written as DNA, the CDR3 is TGCGCCAGCATCAAGACTAGCGGGGTTACAGATACGCAGTATTTT. This encodes CASIKTSGVTDTQYF. The full variable domain, with the rest looked up from reference TRBV5-1 and TRBJ2-3, is KAGVTQTPRYLIKTRGQQVTLSCSPISGHRSVSWYQQTPGQGLQFLFEYFSETQRNKGNFPGRFSGRQFSNSRSEMNVSTLELGDSALYLCASIKTSGVTDTQYFGPGTRLTVL.

This clonotype has a handful of counts. The V and J genes are TRBV6-1 and TRBJ2-1; 8 bases align to TRBD2. Germline-derived CDR1 and CDR2 are MNHNS and SASEGT. CDR3 length equals 13 residues. The V segment lost 4 bases and the J segment 7 bases; nucleotides outside the gene matches: 3. The CDR3 region has the DNA TGTGCCAGCAGTGCGGGGGGGCCGAATGAGCAGTTCTTC. Protein sequence: CASSAGGPNEQFF.

The chain couples TRBV6-5 to TRBJ1-1, with D possibly being TRBD1 (5 bases). CDR1 and CDR2 (germline): MNHEY, SVGAGI. The CDR3 has 15 amino acids. Trimming pared 3 bases from V and 0 bases from J, leaving 11 bases between. CDR3 in amino acids: CASSYLAGMNTEAFF. For the CDR3, the DNA is TGTGCCAGCAGTTATCTTGCAGGGATGAACACTGAAGCTTTCTTT.

The chain employs TRBV12-3 or TRBV12-4 and TRBJ2-1, with 11 bases that match TRBD2. This CDR3 is built from 15 residues. Germline trimming cut 4 bases from V and 6 bases from J; bases unmatched to any gene: 5. The CDR3 DNA reads TGTGCCAGCAGTTGGGGACTAGCGGATAGCAATGAGCAGTTCTTC. Encoded protein: CASSWGLADSNEQFF.

In its sample, this clonotype was seen many times. J is TRBJ1-3 and V is TRBV7-8; TRBD1 matches 12 bases. Germline CDR1 and CDR2: SGHVS and FQNEAQ. This CDR3 contains 14 residues. V gave up 3 bases and J gave up 7 bases; unmatched junction bases: 1. CDR3 sequence reads: CASSLGQGANTIYF. In DNA form, the CDR3 reads TGTGCCAGCAGCTTGGGACAGGGGGCGAACACCATATATTTT.

Notes on this clonotype: A much larger clonotype is one base distant, so this may be a read error. The V gene is TRBV12-3 or TRBV12-4, the J gene TRBJ2-7; either TRBD1 or TRBD2 may fit D (5 bases each). This CDR3 region has 14 residues. CDR3 protein: CTSSLRRGAYEQYF. The CDR3 nucleotides are TGTACCAGCAGCTTACGAAGAGGGGCCTACGAGCAGTACTTC.

This clonotype was seen ten or more times. The chain carries TRBV24-1 and TRBJ2-3, with TRBD1 as a possible D gene (5 bases). CDR3 length: 14 residues. Trimming took off 4 bases at V and 1 base at J, with 8 bases between the two ends. In germline, CDR1 is KGHDR, CDR2 SFDVKD. The chain's CDR3 is CATSDKGRTDTQYF. In DNA form, the CDR3 reads TGTGCCACCAGTGACAAGGGGCGCACAGATACGCAGTATTTT.

This clonotype was observed at least ten times. The V gene is TRBV15, the J gene TRBJ2-7; no clear D. Germline CDR1 and CDR2: LNHNV and YYDKDF (reference sequence). There are 13 residues in the CDR3. Trimming removed 0 bases at V and 4 bases at J, with 7 bases between. CDR3 sequence reads: CATSRDLGYEQYF. The DNA of the CDR3 is TGTGCCACCAGCAGAGATCTGGGTTACGAGCAGTACTTC.

The chain employs TRBV12-5 and TRBJ2-1, with D hard to call. This CDR3 comprises 12 residues. Germline loops: CDR1 LGHNT, CDR2 FRNRAP. The V and J ends lost 4 bases and 4 bases respectively, with 5 bases between them. The CDR3 spells CASGSDYNEQFF. CDR3 coding DNA: TGTGCTAGTGGTTCCGATTACAATGAGCAGTTCTTC. The full variable domain, with the rest looked up from reference TRBV12-5 and TRBJ2-1, is DARVTQTPRHKVTEMGQEVTMRCQPILGHNTVFWYRQTMMQGLELLAYFRNRAPLDDSGMPKDRFSAEMPDATLATLKIQPSEPRDSAVYFCASGSDYNEQFFGPGTRLTVL.

This clonotype was counted at least ten times. The chain has TRBV20-1 and TRBJ2-1, with D uncertain. The CDR3 is made up of 11 amino acids. Germline assignment: CDR1 DFQATT and CDR2 SNEGSKA (reference sequence). With 5 bases removed from V and 7 bases from J, the gap between germline ends came to 9 bases. In nucleotides, the CDR3 is TGCAGTGCTCCTCTAGTAAATGAGCAGTTCTTC. This gives the protein CSAPLVNEQFF.

This clonotype showed up just a few times. This chain connects TRBV5-4 to TRBJ2-5; 16 nucleotides agree with TRBD2. The V and J ends lost 0 bases and 1 base, in that order; junction bases with no gene match: 3. Germline V gives CDR1 SGHNT, CDR2 YYREEE (reference sequence). The CDR3 runs to 18 residues. The CDR3 protein is CASSLGGLAGGSQETQYF. DNA for the CDR3: TGTGCCAGCAGCTTGGGGGGACTAGCGGGGGGGTCCCAAGAGACCCAGTACTTC.

The rearrangement uses TRBV3-1 and TRBJ1-2; unclear D gene. The CDR3 is 15 residues long. Per the germline V gene, CDR1 is LGHDT and CDR2 is YNNKEL (reference sequence). V lost 3 bases, J lost 5 bases, and 16 bases lay in between. The DNA for the CDR3 is TGTGCCAGCAGCCACCTACGAGGTGCCCTTTATGGCTACACCTTC. As protein: CASSHLRGALYGYTF.

This clonotype was recorded at least ten times. This chain joins TRBV19 and TRBJ2-5, with D unclear. The CDR3 is 14 amino acids. CDR1 and CDR2 (germline): LNHDA, SQIVND (reference sequence). Trimming shortened V by 9 bases and J by 1 base, and 15 bases separated the two germline ends. In DNA, the CDR3 is TGTGCCAGCCCTGATACAGTCCCCCAAGAGACCCAGTACTTC. Its protein is CASPDTVPQETQYF.

This clonotype was counted a few times. V gene TRBV7-6 combines with J gene TRBJ2-2; D remains unclear. From germline, CDR1 is SGHVS and CDR2 FNYEAQ. V dropped 2 bases and J dropped 2 bases, with 12 bases sitting between them. The CDR3 has 16 amino acids. The CDR3 region has the DNA TGTGCCAGCAGCTTAAGAACCCGGAGCAACACCGGGGAGCTGTTTTTT. Amino acids: CASSLRTRSNTGELFF.

The rearrangement links TRBV5-5 to TRBJ2-1, with no clear D. Between the trimmed V and J ends, which lost 3 bases and 0 bases, there was a span of 13 bases. This CDR3 has 16 amino acids. Germline V CDR1 and CDR2: SGHKS, YYEKEE (reference sequence). The CDR3 spells CASSSVLSSSYNEQFF. The DNA for the CDR3 is TGTGCCAGCAGCTCCGTACTGTCGAGCTCCTACAATGAGCAGTTCTTC.

The chain combines TRBV28 with TRBJ1-5; the match to TRBD1 covers 8 bases. This CDR3 spans 15 amino acids. The germline V gene encodes CDR1 MDHEN and CDR2 SYDVKM. V lost 4 bases, J lost 6 bases, and 8 bases stayed unmatched. The CDR3: CASSSRTGYTQPQHF. Written as DNA, the CDR3 is TGTGCCAGCAGTTCCCGGACAGGGTACACTCAGCCCCAGCATTTT.

Concerning this clonotype: A much larger clone differs by one base, so this may be a read error. V is TRBV2 and J is TRBJ2-7; D is undetermined. Germline V gives CDR1 SNHLY, CDR2 FYNNEI. This CDR3 spans 13 amino acids. Here the CDR3 reads CASTYGLLYKQYF. As DNA, the CDR3 is TGTGCCAGCACGTATGGCCTCCTCTACAAGCAGTACTTC.

This clonotype was counted a few times. V usage is TRBV29-1 and J usage is TRBJ2-3, with D perhaps TRBD1 or TRBD2 (5 bases each). CDR1 and CDR2 from the germline V gene are SQVTM and ANQGSEA. The CDR3 runs to 14 residues. Between the trimmed V and J ends, which lost 3 bases and 1 base, there was a span of 11 bases. Here the CDR3 DNA reads TGCAGCGTTGAGAGGGGCCGAGGCACAGATACGCAGTATTTT. Translated: CSVERGRGTDTQYF.

This clonotype was found once. One junction end does not reproduce the germline sequence, and a read error may be involved. CDR3 DNA sequence: TGTGCCAGCAGTTACTCCGACAGGGGACCCATCAATGGGCAGTTCTTC. Its protein is CASSYSDRGPINGQFF. The chain joins TRBV6-5 to TRBJ2-1; the match to TRBD1 covers 8 bases. The CDR3 is made up of 16 amino acids. Germline V gene lookup returns CDR1 MNHEY and CDR2 SVGAGI.

This clonotype was counted ten times or more. The rearrangement uses TRBV28 and TRBJ1-2, with D perhaps TRBD1 (5 bases). CDR1 is MDHEN and CDR2 is SYDVKM in the germline V gene. The CDR3 is made up of 12 amino acids. Trimming removed 5 bases at V and 8 bases at J, with 12 bases between. DNA for the CDR3: TGTGCCAGCAGTAACACAAACAGGGGCTACACCTTC. It specifies CASSNTNRGYTF.

This clonotype was observed many times. Here the CDR3 reads CSARKRGWAGELFF. The CDR3 DNA reads TGCAGTGCTAGAAAGCGGGGCTGGGCCGGGGAGCTGTTTTTT. V and J are TRBV20-1 and TRBJ2-2; TRBD2 aligns across 7 bases. This CDR3 spans 14 amino acids. The junction had 6 bases not matched to a gene; V was cut back by 2 bases and J by 6 bases. Looked up from germline, CDR1 is DFQATT and CDR2 is SNEGSKA (reference sequence).

In its sample, this clonotype was seen many times. This chain uses TRBV4-2 with TRBJ1-5; no firm D call. V was clipped by 4 bases and J by 7 bases, with 8 bases between them. This CDR3 region has 12 residues. CDR1 and CDR2 from the germline V gene are LGHNA and YNFKEQ. Here the CDR3 DNA reads TGTGCCAGCAGCCCAGTCGGGCAGCCCCAGCATTTT. It yields the protein CASSPVGQPQHF.

The sample holds many counts of this clonotype. The chain employs TRBV2 and TRBJ2-7; D is possibly TRBD2 (6 bases). Trimming took off 6 bases at V and 6 bases at J, with 18 bases between the two ends. CDR1 and CDR2 from the germline V gene are SNHLY and FYNNEI. The CDR3 length is 14 residues. The CDR3 spells CASRFQGRGGEQYF. Here the CDR3 DNA reads TGTGCCAGCAGATTCCAAGGGCGGGGCGGCGAGCAGTACTTC.

This clonotype was seen only a few times. This may be a read error: a much more frequent sequence differs by one nucleotide. This chain joins TRBV2 and TRBJ2-3, with D hard to call. The germline gives CDR1 SNHLY, CDR2 FYNNEI. Trimming stripped 5 bases from V and 1 base from J, with 13 bases between. This CDR3 contains 15 residues. The CDR3 region is CASSILDRRTDTQYF. CDR3 sequence (DNA): TGTGCCAGCAGTATCCTGGACCGCCGCACAGATACGCAGTATTTT.

This clonotype came up many times. The chain recombines TRBV18 with TRBJ1-2; possibly TRBD1 for D (5 bases). The CDR3 has 14 amino acids. Germline CDR1 KGHSH, CDR2 LQKENI. Trimming cost V 0 bases and J 5 bases, with 10 bases left between them. The CDR3 spells CASSPPIGDYGYTF. In nucleotides, the CDR3 is TGTGCCAGCTCACCACCGATAGGGGATTATGGCTACACCTTC.

A word on this clonotype: The junction does not match germline at one end; this may be a read error. The chain is built from TRBV6-1 and TRBJ1-5; the D is unclear. The CDR3 runs 15 residues. Germline loops: CDR1 MNHNS, CDR2 SASEGT. The CDR3 DNA reads TGTGCCAGCAGTAAGCGACACGATAGCAATCAGCCCAAGCATTTT. It translates to CASSKRHDSNQPKHF.

The table lists this clonotype with many counts. This may come from a read error, since a much larger clone is one base off. The rearrangement joins TRBV20-1 to TRBJ1-1; D not resolved. V gave up 3 bases and J gave up 4 bases, with 9 bases separating them. CDR1 and CDR2 (germline): DFQATT, SNEGSKA (reference sequence). The CDR3 is made up of 12 amino acids. The CDR3 is CSASGMSTEAFF. The CDR3 coding sequence is TGCAGTGCTAGCGGGATGTCCACTGAAGCTTTCTTT.

Within the sample, this clonotype is medium-sized. The V and J genes are TRBV6-1 and TRBJ1-1; unclear D gene. The length of the CDR3 is 13 residues. Germline CDR1 reads MNHNS; CDR2 reads SASEGT. The CDR3, as DNA: TGTGCAGGCGCTAGGACGGCGAACACTGAAGCTTTCTTT. Its protein product is CAGARTANTEAFF.

This clonotype showed up many times. This chain links TRBV7-6 with TRBJ2-7, with 7 nucleotides matching TRBD1. The junction had 1 base not matched to a gene; V was cut back by 0 bases and J by 5 bases. The germline CDR1 and CDR2 sequences are SGHVS and FNYEAQ. The CDR3 is 13 amino acids. The CDR3 nucleotides read TGTGCCAGCAGCTTAGCCGACAGGGACGAGCAGTACTTC. As protein: CASSLADRDEQYF.

The sample holds many counts of this clonotype. The chain employs TRBV6-1 and TRBJ1-1; D is undetermined. This CDR3 contains 14 residues. V was shortened by 5 bases and J by 7 bases, with 17 bases between the two germline ends. Germline lookup yields CDR1 MNHNS and CDR2 SASEGT. Here the CDR3 DNA reads TGTGCCAGCAGTCCCCGGACTAACAGAGGTGAAGCTTTCTTT. Translation gives CASSPRTNRGEAFF.